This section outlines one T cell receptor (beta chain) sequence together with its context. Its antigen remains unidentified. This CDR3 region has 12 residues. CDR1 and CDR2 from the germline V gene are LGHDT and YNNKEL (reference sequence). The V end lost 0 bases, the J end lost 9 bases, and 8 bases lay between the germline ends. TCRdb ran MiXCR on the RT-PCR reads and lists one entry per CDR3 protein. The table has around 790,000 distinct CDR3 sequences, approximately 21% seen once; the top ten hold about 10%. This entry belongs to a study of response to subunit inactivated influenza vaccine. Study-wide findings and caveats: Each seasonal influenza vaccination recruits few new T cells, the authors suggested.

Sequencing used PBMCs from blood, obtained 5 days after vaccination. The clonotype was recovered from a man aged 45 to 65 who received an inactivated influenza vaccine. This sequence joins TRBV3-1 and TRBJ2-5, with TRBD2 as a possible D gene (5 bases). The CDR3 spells CASSQDMRAQYF. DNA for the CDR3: TGTGCCAGCAGCCAAGATATGCGGGCCCAGTACTTC.